The 11 T cell receptor beta chains below come from one sample, sequenced in a study of Graves' ophthalmopathy and Graves' hyperthyroidism (dated by TCRdb to between 2018 and 2020). These reads were obtained on an Illumina HiSeq 2000. For repertoire sequencing, TCR beta CDR3 regions were amplified from RNA transcripts. The first round of RT-PCR was done with HTBI primers and the Qiagen OneStep RT-PCR kit, and was followed by a second round of multiplex PCR, then size selection and purification. TCRdb itself trimmed the public reads at Q25 with fastp, ran MiXCR and retained productive beta chains. Every CDR3 protein is listed once, alongside the most common genes and DNA of its rows. Recorded for this sample are 40,000 to 50,000 distinct CDR3 sequences; around 45% of them occurred a single time. Roughly a quarter of the sample lies in the top ten. The material sequenced was peripheral blood. The receptor source for this set is an adult man with Graves' ophthalmopathy.

The chain carries TRBV19 and TRBJ2-3, with 9 bases matching TRBD2. CDR1 and CDR2 (germline): LNHDA, SQIVND (reference sequence). The CDR3 length is 16 residues. V was clipped by 3 bases and J by 2 bases; unmatched bases: 6. DNA for the CDR3: TGTGCCAGTAGTATGGGGGCGGGGGGGACCACAGATACGCAGTATTTT. Its translation is CASSMGAGGTTDTQYF. The complete variable domain, with remaining parts taken from reference TRBV19 and TRBJ2-3, reads DGGITQSPKYLFRKEGQNVTLSCEQNLNHDAMYWYRQDPGQGLRLIYYSQIVNDFQKGDIAEGYSVSREKKESFPLTVTSAQKNPTAFYLCASSMGAGGTTDTQYFGPGTRLTVL.

The rearrangement uses TRBV5-5 and TRBJ2-1, with no clear D. Germline-derived CDR1 and CDR2 are SGHKS and YYEKEE (reference sequence). The CDR3 has 13 residues. Trimming left V 0 bases short and J 9 bases short, with 10 bases between. DNA of the CDR3: TGTGCCAGCAGCTTGGCGCCGACTGGTGAGCAGTTCTTC. Translated: CASSLAPTGEQFF.

The genes are TRBV19 and TRBJ1-5; 7 bases map to TRBD1. Looked up from germline, CDR1 is LNHDA and CDR2 is SQIVND (reference sequence). The CDR3 totals 13 residues. V trimming: 9 bases; J trimming: 8 bases; junction bases outside the gene matches: 10. The CDR3 reads CARRKGAWEPQHF. CDR3 coding DNA: TGTGCCAGGAGAAAGGGGGCTTGGGAGCCCCAGCATTTT.

This chain links TRBV2 with TRBJ2-7; 9 bases agree with TRBD1. The CDR3 sequence is 14 residues long. The V segment lost 6 bases and the J segment 3 bases; nucleotides outside the gene matches: 6. The germline CDR1 and CDR2 sequences are SNHLY and FYNNEI. Here the CDR3 reads CASSAGTGYYEQYF. The CDR3 bases are TGTGCCAGCAGCGCCGGGACAGGGTACTACGAGCAGTACTTC.

At least ten counts were recorded for this clonotype. This chain links TRBV5-1 with TRBJ1-4; weak D call: TRBD1 (5 bases). Germline assignment: CDR1 SGHRS and CDR2 YFSETQ. V was cut by 4 bases and J by 3 bases, with 13 bases left in between. The CDR3 sequence is 15 residues long. The CDR3 sequence: CASSQEGLANEKLFF. The CDR3 DNA reads as TGCGCCAGCAGCCAGGAGGGGCTAGCTAATGAAAAACTGTTTTTT.

On this clonotype itself: The junction does not match germline at one end; this may be a read error. The CDR3, as DNA: TGTGCCAGCAGTTTATTCAGGGGTGGGCAAGAGACCCTGTACTTC. It is translated as CASSLFRGGQETLYF. The V gene is TRBV27, the J gene TRBJ2-5, with D possibly TRBD1 on 6 matching bases. In germline, CDR1 is MNHEY, CDR2 SMNVEV (reference sequence). This CDR3 spans 15 amino acids.

This chain joins TRBV9 and TRBJ1-6; D ambiguous. The V end was cut by 0 bases, the J end by 7 bases, with 8 bases between. The CDR3 runs 14 residues. The germline V gene encodes CDR1 SGDLS and CDR2 YYNGEE. The CDR3 loop is CASSVEGLNSPLHF. The DNA of the CDR3 is TGTGCCAGCAGCGTAGAAGGGTTGAATTCACCCCTCCACTTT.

This clonotype was seen many times. The rearrangement uses TRBV12-3 or TRBV12-4 and TRBJ2-5; D is unclear. The V gene lost 2 bases and the J gene lost 7 bases, with 11 bases spanning the gap. The CDR3 totals 13 residues. The CDR3 DNA reads as TGTGCCAGCAGTTTACGCAGGTCTGGGACCCAGTACTTC. Protein: CASSLRRSGTQYF.

The gene calls are TRBV5-1 and TRBJ1-2, with TRBD1 identical over 7 bases. The V gene's germline CDR1 is SGHRS and CDR2 YFSETQ. This CDR3 has 15 residues. Trimming took 0 bases from V and 1 from J; bases not matched to a gene: 3. CDR3 nucleotide sequence: TGCGCCAGCAGCTTGGAGGCAGGGGGTAACTATGGCTACACCTTC. Translated: CASSLEAGGNYGYTF.

This clonotype was recorded at least ten times. As DNA, the CDR3 is TGTGCCAGCTCACCACAGTCCTACAATGAGCAGTTCTTC. As protein: CASSPQSYNEQFF. The chain has TRBV18 and TRBJ2-1; no clear D. The CDR3 covers 13 residues. The V end was cut by 1 base, the J end by 1 base, with 2 bases between. Germline V gene lookup returns CDR1 KGHSH and CDR2 LQKENI.

This clonotype is medium-sized by share. The J gene is TRBJ1-4, the V gene TRBV20-1; 9 nucleotides align to TRBD1. Germline V gene lookup returns CDR1 DFQATT and CDR2 SNEGSKA (reference sequence). CDR3 length: 12 residues. Germline trimming cut 3 bases from V and 7 bases from J; bases unmatched to any gene: 0. CDR3: CSARDRGEKLFF. The CDR3 coding sequence is TGCAGTGCTAGGGACAGGGGTGAAAAACTGTTTTTT.